These 13 T cell receptor beta chains originate from one sample sequenced in a study of T cell responses to AZD1222 COVID-19 vaccine. Sequenced by immunoSEQ multiplex PCR; TCRdb stores in-frame clones only, minus some. The table has around 65,000 clones, roughly three quarters seen once. The specimen comprised peripheral blood, sampled on day 0 of AZD1222 vaccination. These receptors came from an adult in good health.

V gene TRBV10-3 combines with J gene TRBJ2-7; D perhaps matches TRBD2 (5 bases). Per germline, CDR1 ENHRY and CDR2 SYGVKD. The CDR3 contains 13 residues. With 3 bases removed from V and 3 bases from J, the gap between germline ends came to 9 bases. CDR3 nucleotide sequence: TGTGCCATCAGTGATGCCGGGGACTACGAGCAGTACTTC. Amino acid sequence: CAISDAGDYEQYF.

The V and J genes are TRBV4-3 and TRBJ1-2, with TRBD1 matching over 10 bases. Germline trimming cut 3 bases from V and 6 bases from J; bases unmatched to any gene: 10. The CDR3 is made up of 16 amino acids. The V gene's germline CDR1 is LGHNA and CDR2 YSLEER. CDR3 sequence: CASSQTGGRERNGYTF. In nucleotides, the CDR3 is TGCGCCAGCAGCCAGACAGGGGGCAGGGAGAGGAATGGCTACACCTTC.

The genes are TRBV18 and TRBJ2-1; possible D gene TRBD1, 5 bases. Germline assignment: CDR1 KGHSH and CDR2 LQKENI. Deletions cut 1 base from V and 12 bases from J, with 13 bases between. The CDR3 has 13 amino acids. The CDR3 is CASSPHNTGPQFF. CDR3 nucleotides: TGTGCCAGCTCACCACATAATACAGGACCGCAGTTCTTC.

The chain has TRBV6-5 and TRBJ2-7; the D is unclear. The V and J ends lost 5 bases and 6 bases respectively, with 11 bases between them. Germline V CDR1 and CDR2: MNHEY, SVGAGI. The CDR3 loop spans 12 amino acids. The CDR3 reads CASSQTRLEQYF. The CDR3 nucleotides read TGTGCCAGCAGTCAAACACGGCTCGAGCAGTACTTC.

The chain links TRBV28 to TRBJ2-5, with no clear D. The CDR3 has 13 amino acids. The germline gives CDR1 MDHEN, CDR2 SYDVKM. Trimming left V 7 bases short and J 2 bases short, with 11 bases between. The DNA of the CDR3 is TGTGCCAGCATAAATCTCCAGCAAGAGACCCAGTACTTC. Translating gives CASINLQQETQYF.

The chain has TRBV3-1 (or the pseudogene TRBV3-2) and TRBJ2-2, with D possibly called TRBD1 or TRBD2 (5 bases each). The V gene lost 4 bases and the J gene lost 7 bases, with 10 bases spanning the gap. This CDR3 is built from 13 residues. Per the germline V gene, CDR1 is LGHDT and CDR2 is YNNKEL (reference sequence). The CDR3 nucleotides read TGTGCCAGCAGCCCGACAGACTACGGGGAGCTGTTTTTT. It specifies CASSPTDYGELFF.

The chain carries TRBV29-1 and TRBJ1-4; 10 bases align to TRBD1. V lost 6 bases, J lost 7 bases, and 5 bases stayed unmatched. This CDR3 has 13 amino acids. Per germline, CDR1 SQVTM and CDR2 ANQGSEA. The CDR3 sequence is CSVGTGAGEKLFF. CDR3 in DNA: TGCAGCGTCGGGACAGGGGCCGGTGAAAAACTGTTTTTT.

This clone occurred a few times. The chain carries TRBV29-1 and TRBJ2-7, with TRBD1 matching 10 bases. CDR1 SQVTM and CDR2 ANQGSEA come from the germline V gene. CDR3 length: 13 residues. With 5 bases clipped from V and 3 bases from J, the junction kept 4 bases outside the gene matches. The CDR3 sequence: CSVPGTGVYEQYF. The DNA for the CDR3 is TGCAGCGTTCCGGGGACAGGGGTCTACGAGCAGTACTTC.

V is TRBV3-1 (or the pseudogene TRBV3-2) and J is TRBJ1-6; D gene ambiguous. CDR1 is LGHDT and CDR2 is YNNKEL in the germline V gene (reference sequence). This CDR3 has 13 residues. Trimming shortened V by 3 bases and J by 8 bases, and 8 bases separated the two germline ends. The CDR3 sequence: CASSHPGDSPLHF. Written as DNA, the CDR3 is TGTGCCAGCAGCCATCCTGGGGATTCACCCCTCCACTTT.

A few counts support this clone. The chain is built from TRBV24-1 and TRBJ2-7, with 10 bases that match TRBD1. After removal of 4 bases from V and 5 bases from J, the junction contained 4 bases not matched to a gene. Germline V gives CDR1 KGHDR, CDR2 SFDVKD. The CDR3 totals 14 residues. In DNA form, the CDR3 reads TGTGCCACCAGTGAGGGACAGGGGTGGGACGAGCAGTACTTC. Residues: CATSEGQGWDEQYF.

This clone was observed a few times. The rearrangement links TRBV27 to TRBJ1-5, with a weak D call TRBD1 (5 bases). CDR1 and CDR2 from the germline V gene are MNHEY and SMNVEV (reference sequence). Between the trimmed V and J ends, which lost 1 base and 4 bases, there was a span of 14 bases. The CDR3 runs to 16 residues. CDR3 amino acids: CASSLFWGEGNQPQHF. In DNA, the CDR3 is TGTGCCAGCAGTTTATTTTGGGGGGAGGGTAATCAGCCCCAGCATTTT.

This chain joins TRBV30 and TRBJ1-1; 9 bases map to TRBD1. The CDR3 is 13 amino acids. Germline-derived CDR1 and CDR2 are GTSNPN and SVGIG (reference sequence). Trimming at V came to 6 bases and at J to 4 bases, leaving 6 bases not matched to a gene. Here the CDR3 DNA reads TGTGCCTGTTTCGCGGGACAGGGCACTGAAGCTTTCTTT. Protein sequence: CACFAGQGTEAFF.

Here the CDR3 reads CASSESPGINYGYTF. Written as DNA, the CDR3 is TGTGCCAGCAGTGAATCCCCAGGGATTAACTATGGCTACACCTTC. The chain combines TRBV6-1 with TRBJ1-2, with D perhaps matching TRBD1 (5 bases). CDR1 is MNHNS, CDR2 SASEGT, per germline. V gave up 2 bases and J gave up 1 base, with 11 bases separating them. CDR3 length: 15 residues.